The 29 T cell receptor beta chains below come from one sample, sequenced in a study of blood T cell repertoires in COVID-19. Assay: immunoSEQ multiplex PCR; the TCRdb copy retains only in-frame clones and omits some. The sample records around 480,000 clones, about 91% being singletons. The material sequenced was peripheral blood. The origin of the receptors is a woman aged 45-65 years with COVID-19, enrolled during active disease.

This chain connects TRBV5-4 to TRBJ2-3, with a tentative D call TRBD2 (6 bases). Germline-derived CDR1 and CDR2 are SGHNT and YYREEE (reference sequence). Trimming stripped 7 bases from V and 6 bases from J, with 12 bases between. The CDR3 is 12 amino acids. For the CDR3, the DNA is TGTGCCAGCGATGGGGGAGGCGATACGCAGTATTTT. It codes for CASDGGGDTQYF.

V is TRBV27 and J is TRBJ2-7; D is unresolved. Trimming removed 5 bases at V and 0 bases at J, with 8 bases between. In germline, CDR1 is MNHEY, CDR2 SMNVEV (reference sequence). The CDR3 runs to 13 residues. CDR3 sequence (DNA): TGTGCCAGCAGTCTACTTAGCTCCTACGAGCAGTACTTC. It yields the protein CASSLLSSYEQYF.

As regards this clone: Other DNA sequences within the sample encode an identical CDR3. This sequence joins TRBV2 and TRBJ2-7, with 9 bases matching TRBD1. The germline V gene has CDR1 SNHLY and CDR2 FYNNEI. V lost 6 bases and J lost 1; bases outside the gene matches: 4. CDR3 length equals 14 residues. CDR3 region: CASSAGTGSYEQYF. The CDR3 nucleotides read TGTGCCAGCAGCGCCGGGACAGGGTCCTACGAGCAGTACTTC. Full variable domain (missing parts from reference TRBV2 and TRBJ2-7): EPEVTQTPSHQVTQMGQEVILRCVPISNHLYFYWYRQILGQKVEFLVSFYNNEISEKSEIFDDQFSVERPDGSNFTLKIRSTKLEDSAMYFCASSAGTGSYEQYFGPGTRLTVT.

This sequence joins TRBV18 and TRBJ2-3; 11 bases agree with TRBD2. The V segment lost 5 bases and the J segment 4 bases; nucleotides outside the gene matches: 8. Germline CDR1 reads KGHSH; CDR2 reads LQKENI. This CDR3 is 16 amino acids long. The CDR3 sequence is CASSTYSGGASDTQYF. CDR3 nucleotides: TGTGCCAGCTCAACATATAGCGGGGGGGCCTCAGATACGCAGTATTTT.

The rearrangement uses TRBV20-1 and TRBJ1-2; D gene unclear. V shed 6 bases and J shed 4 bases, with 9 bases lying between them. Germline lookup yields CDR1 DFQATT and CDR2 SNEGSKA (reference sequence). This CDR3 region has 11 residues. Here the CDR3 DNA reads TGCAGTGCCGGGGTTGGCTATGGCTACACCTTC. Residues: CSAGVGYGYTF.

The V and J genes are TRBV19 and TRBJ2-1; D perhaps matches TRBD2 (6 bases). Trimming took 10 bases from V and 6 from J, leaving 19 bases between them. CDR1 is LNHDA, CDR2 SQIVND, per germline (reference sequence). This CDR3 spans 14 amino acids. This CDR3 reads CATIPGGNINEQFF. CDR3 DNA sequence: TGTGCCACCATTCCCGGCGGGAATATCAATGAGCAGTTCTTC.

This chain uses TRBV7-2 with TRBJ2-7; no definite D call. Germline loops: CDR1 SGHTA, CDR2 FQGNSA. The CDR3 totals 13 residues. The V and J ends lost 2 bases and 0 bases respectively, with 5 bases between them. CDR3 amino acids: CASSLSVSYEQYF. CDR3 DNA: TGTGCCAGCAGCTTAAGCGTCTCCTACGAGCAGTACTTC.

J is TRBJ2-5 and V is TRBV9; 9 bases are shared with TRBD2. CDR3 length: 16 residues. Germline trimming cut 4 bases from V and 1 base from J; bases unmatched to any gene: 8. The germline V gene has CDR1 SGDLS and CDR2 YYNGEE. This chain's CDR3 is CASSQSGGGAQETQYF. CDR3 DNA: TGTGCCAGCAGCCAAAGTGGCGGGGGGGCCCAAGAGACCCAGTACTTC.

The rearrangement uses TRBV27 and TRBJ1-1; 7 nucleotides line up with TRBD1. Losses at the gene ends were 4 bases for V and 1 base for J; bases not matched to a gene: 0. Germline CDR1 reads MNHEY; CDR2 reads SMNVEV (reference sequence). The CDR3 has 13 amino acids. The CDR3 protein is CASSWDRNTEAFF. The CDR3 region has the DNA TGTGCCAGCAGTTGGGACAGGAACACTGAAGCTTTCTTT.

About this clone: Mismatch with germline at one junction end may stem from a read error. CDR3 sequence: CASSPRGTSGITPPHF. CDR3 nucleotide sequence: TGTGCCAGCAGCCCGAGAGGGACTAGCGGGATTACACCCCCTCACTTC. The chain carries TRBV7-3 and TRBJ2-7; 13 bases align to TRBD2. This CDR3 spans 16 amino acids. CDR1 and CDR2 (germline): SGHTA, FQGTGA.

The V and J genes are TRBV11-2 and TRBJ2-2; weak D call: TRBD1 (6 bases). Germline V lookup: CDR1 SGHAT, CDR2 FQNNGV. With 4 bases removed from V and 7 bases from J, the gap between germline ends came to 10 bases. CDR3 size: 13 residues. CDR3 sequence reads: CASSSDRIGELFF. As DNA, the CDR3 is TGTGCCAGCAGCTCCGACAGGATCGGGGAGCTGTTTTTT.

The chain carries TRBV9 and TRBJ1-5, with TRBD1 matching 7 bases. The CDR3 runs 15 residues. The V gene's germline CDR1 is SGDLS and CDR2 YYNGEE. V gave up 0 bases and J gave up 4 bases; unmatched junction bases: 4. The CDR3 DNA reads TGTGCCAGCAGCGTAGCGCCAGGGGGAAATCAGCCCCAGCATTTT. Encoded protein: CASSVAPGGNQPQHF.

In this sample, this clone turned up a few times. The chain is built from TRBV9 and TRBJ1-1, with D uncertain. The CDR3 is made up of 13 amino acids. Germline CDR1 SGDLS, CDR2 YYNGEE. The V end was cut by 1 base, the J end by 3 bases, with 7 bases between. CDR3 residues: CASSVNPDTEAFF. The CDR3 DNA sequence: TGTGCCAGCAGCGTAAATCCGGACACTGAAGCTTTCTTT. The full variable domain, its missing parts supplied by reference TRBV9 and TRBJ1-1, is DSGVTQTPKHLITATGQRVTLRCSPRSGDLSVYWYQQSLDQGLQFLIQYYNGEERAKGNILERFSAQQFPDLHSELNLSSLELGDSALYFCASSVNPDTEAFFGQGTRLTVV.

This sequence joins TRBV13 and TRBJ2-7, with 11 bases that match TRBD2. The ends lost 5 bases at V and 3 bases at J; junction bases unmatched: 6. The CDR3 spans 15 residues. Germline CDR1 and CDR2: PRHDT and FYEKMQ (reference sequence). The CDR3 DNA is TGTGCCAGCAGCCTGGGTAGCGGGGGGGTCTACGAGCAGTACTTC. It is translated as CASSLGSGGVYEQYF.

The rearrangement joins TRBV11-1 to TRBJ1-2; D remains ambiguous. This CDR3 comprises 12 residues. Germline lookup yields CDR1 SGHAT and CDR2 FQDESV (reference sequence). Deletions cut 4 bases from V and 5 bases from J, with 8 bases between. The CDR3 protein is CASSSTHYGYTF. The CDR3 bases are TGTGCCAGCAGCTCTACCCATTATGGCTACACCTTC.

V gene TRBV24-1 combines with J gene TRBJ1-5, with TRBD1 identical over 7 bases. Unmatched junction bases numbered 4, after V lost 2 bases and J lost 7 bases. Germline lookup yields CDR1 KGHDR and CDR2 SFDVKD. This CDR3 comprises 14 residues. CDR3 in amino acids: CATSDSGGRQPQHF. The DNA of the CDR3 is TGTGCCACCAGTGATTCAGGGGGGAGGCAGCCCCAGCATTTT.

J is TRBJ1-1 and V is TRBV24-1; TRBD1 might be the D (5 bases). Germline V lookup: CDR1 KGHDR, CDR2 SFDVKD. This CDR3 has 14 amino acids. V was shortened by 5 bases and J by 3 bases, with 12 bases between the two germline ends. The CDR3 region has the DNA TGTGCCACCAGTGCGTCTCCGGGGGACACTGAAGCTTTCTTT. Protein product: CATSASPGDTEAFF.

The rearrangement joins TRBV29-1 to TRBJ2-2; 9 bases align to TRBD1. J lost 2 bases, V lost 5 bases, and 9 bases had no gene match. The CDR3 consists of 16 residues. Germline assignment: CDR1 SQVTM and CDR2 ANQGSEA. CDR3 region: CSVPFGQGRNTGELFF. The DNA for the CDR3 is TGCAGCGTTCCGTTTGGACAGGGGAGAAACACCGGGGAGCTGTTTTTT.

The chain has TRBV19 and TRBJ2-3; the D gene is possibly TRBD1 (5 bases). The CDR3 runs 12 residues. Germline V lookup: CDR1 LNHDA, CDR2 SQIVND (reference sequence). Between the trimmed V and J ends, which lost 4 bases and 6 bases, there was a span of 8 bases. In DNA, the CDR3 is TGTGCCAGTAGTACAGGGTTTGATACGCAGTATTTT. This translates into CASSTGFDTQYF.

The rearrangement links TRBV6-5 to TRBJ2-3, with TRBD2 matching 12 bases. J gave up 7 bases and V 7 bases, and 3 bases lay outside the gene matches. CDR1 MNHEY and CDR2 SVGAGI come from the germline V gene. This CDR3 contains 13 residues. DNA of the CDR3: TGTGCCAGCACCCTAGCGGGGGGGCATACGCAGTATTTT. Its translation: CASTLAGGHTQYF.

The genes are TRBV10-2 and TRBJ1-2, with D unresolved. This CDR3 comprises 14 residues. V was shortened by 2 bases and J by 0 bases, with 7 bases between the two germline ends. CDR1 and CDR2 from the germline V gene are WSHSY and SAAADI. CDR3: CASSEVQSNYGYTF. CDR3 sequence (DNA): TGCGCCAGCAGTGAGGTGCAGTCTAACTATGGCTACACCTTC.

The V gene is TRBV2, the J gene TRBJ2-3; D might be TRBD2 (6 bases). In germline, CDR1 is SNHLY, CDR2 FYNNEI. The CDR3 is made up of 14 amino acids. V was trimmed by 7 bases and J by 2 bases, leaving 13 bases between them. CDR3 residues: CASIRLGATDTQYF. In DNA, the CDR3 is TGTGCCAGCATAAGACTAGGGGCCACAGATACGCAGTATTTT.

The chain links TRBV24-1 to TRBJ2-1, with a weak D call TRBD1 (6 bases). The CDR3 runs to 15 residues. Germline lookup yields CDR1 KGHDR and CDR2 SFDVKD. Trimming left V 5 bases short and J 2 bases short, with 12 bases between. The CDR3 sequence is CATSARGMPYNEQFF. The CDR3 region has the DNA TGTGCCACCAGTGCTAGGGGGATGCCCTACAATGAGCAGTTCTTC.

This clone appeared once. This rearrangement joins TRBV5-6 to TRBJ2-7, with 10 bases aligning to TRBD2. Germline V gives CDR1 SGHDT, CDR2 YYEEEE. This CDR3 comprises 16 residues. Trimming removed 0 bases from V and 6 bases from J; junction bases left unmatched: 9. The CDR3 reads CASSLEGAGGRGEQYF. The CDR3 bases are TGTGCCAGCAGCTTGGAAGGAGCGGGGGGGCGCGGCGAGCAGTACTTC.

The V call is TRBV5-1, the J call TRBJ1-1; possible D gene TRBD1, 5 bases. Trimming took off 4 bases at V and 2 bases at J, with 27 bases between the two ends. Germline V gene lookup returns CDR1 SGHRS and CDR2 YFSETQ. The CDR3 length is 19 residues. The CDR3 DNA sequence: TGCGCCAGCAGCGGTTTGCCCTCGGAGGCGAGGGACTCTAACACTGAAGCTTTCTTT. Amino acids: CASSGLPSEARDSNTEAFF. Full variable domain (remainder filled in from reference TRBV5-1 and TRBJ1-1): KAGVTQTPRYLIKTRGQQVTLSCSPISGHRSVSWYQQTPGQGLQFLFEYFSETQRNKGNFPGRFSGRQFSNSRSEMNVSTLELGDSALYLCASSGLPSEARDSNTEAFFGQGTRLTVV.

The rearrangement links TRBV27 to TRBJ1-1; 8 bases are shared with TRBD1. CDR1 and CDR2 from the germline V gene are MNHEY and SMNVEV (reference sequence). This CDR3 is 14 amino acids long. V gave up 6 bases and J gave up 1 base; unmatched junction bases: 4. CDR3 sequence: CASRRGQANTEAFF. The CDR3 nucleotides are TGTGCCAGCAGACGGGGACAGGCGAACACTGAAGCTTTCTTT.

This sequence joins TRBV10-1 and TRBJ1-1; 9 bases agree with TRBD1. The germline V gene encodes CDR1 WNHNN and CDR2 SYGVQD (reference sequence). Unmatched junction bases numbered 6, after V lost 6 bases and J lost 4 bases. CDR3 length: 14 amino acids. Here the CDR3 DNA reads TGCGCCAGCAGCTGGGACAGGGTGGGCACTGAAGCTTTCTTT. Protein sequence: CASSWDRVGTEAFF.

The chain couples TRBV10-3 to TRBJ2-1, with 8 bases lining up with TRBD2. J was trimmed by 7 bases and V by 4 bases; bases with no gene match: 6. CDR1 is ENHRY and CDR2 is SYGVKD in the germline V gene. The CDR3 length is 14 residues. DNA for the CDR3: TGTGCCATCAGTGGAGCGGGGGATACGAATGAGCAGTTCTTC. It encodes CAISGAGDTNEQFF.

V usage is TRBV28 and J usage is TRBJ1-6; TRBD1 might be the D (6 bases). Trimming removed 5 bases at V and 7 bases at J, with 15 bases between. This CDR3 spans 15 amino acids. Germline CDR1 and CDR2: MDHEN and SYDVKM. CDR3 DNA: TGTGCCAGCAGTCCCTTAGGGGGACGCAATTCACCCCTCCACTTT. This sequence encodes CASSPLGGRNSPLHF.